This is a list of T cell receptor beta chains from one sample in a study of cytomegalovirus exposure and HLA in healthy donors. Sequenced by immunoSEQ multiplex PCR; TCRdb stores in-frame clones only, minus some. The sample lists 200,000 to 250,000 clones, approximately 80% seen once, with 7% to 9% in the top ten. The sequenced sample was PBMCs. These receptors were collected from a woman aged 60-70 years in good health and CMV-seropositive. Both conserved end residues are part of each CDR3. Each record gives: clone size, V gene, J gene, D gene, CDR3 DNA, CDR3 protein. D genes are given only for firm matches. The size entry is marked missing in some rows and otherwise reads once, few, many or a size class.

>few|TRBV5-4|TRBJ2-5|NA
TGTGCCAGCAGCTTCGGCGGGAACGGGAAAGAGACCCAGTACTTC
CASSFGGNGKETQYF
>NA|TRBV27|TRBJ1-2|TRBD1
TGTGCCAGCAGTGGCGACAGGGCCGGGTACTATGGCTACACCTTC
CASSGDRAGYYGYTF
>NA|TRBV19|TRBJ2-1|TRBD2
TGTGCCAGTAGCCCGGGACTAGCGGAAAGCAATGAGCAGTTCTTC
CASSPGLAESNEQFF
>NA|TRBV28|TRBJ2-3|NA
TGTGCCAGCAGTACCCCCGAGCGGTCGACAGATACGCAGTATTTT
CASSTPERSTDTQYF
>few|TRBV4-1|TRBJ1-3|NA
TGCGCCAGCAGCCTCCGGGACACTCCGAGGGACACCATATATTTT
CASSLRDTPRDTIYF
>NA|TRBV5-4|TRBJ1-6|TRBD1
TGTGCCAGCAGCTTGGTTTTGGCAGGGGGTTATAATTCACCCCTCCACTTT
CASSLVLAGGYNSPLHF
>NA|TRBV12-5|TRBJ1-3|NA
TGTGCCGTGGGGCACAGCTCTGGAAACACCATATATTTT
CAVGHSSGNTIYF
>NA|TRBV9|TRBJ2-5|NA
TGTGCCAGCAGCGTCGACCCCGGGACAAGTAAAGAGACCCAGTACTTC
CASSVDPGTSKETQYF
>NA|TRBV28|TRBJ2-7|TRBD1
TGTGCCAGCAGCCCGGGACAGTACTACGAGCAGTACTTC
CASSPGQYYEQYF
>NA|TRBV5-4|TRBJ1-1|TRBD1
TGTGCCAGCAGCTTACAGGGGGGCACTGAAGCTTTCTTT
CASSLQGGTEAFF
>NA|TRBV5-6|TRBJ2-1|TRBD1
TGTGCCAGCAGCTGGGGGACAGGTGACAATGAGCAGTTCTTC
CASSWGTGDNEQFF
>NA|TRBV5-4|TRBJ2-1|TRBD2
TGTGCCAGCAGCTTCGGGACTAGCGGGACCGGGGAGCAGTTCTTC
CASSFGTSGTGEQFF
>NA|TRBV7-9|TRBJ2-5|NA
TGTGCCAGCAGACTCCTTGGAGAGACCCAGTACTTC
CASRLLGETQYF
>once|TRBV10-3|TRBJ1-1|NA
TGTGCCATCAGTGATACCGGGAACACTGAAGCTTTCTTT
CAISDTGNTEAFF
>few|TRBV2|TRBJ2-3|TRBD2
TGTGCCAGCAGCTCTGGACTAGCGGGAGCAGATACGCAGTATTTT
CASSSGLAGADTQYF
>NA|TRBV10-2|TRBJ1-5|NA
TGCGCCAGCAGTGAGCGACAGGGCAATCAGCCCCAGCATTTT
CASSERQGNQPQHF
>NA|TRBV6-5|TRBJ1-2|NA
TGTGCCAGCAGTCCCCCAACACCTAACTATGGCTACACCTTC
CASSPPTPNYGYTF
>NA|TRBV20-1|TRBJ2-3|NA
TGCAGTGTCCCAGGGGGGGATACGCAGTATTTT
CSVPGGDTQYF
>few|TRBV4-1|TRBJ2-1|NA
TGCGCCAGCAGCCGCAGCCTACTAGCTGTTTCCTACAATGAGCAGTTCTTC
CASSRSLLAVSYNEQFF
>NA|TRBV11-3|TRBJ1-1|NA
TGTGCCAGCAGCTTCGGGGGGAACACTGAAGCTTTCTTT
CASSFGGNTEAFF
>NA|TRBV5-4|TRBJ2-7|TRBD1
TGTGCCAGCAGCTCCGGACAGGGGGGGCCCTACGAGCAGTACTTC
CASSSGQGGPYEQYF
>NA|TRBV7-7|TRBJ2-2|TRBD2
TGTGCCAGCAGCTCGGGACTAGCGGGAGGCGCGAACACCGGGGAGCTGTTTTTT
CASSSGLAGGANTGELFF
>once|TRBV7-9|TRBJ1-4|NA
TGTGCCAGCAGCTTAGTTGGGCAGACAACTAATGAAAAACTGTTTTTT
CASSLVGQTTNEKLFF
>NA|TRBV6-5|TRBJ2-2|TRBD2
TGTGCCAGCAGGATCCTAGCGGGAACCACCGGGGAGCTGTTTTTT
CASRILAGTTGELFF
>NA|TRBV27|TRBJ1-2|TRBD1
TGTGCCAGCAGTAGGATGACAGGGGGCCCGTTCGTTGCCTTC
CASSRMTGGPFVAF
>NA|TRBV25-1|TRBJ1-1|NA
TGTGCCAGCAGTGATGAGGGGAACACTGAAGCTTTCTTT
CASSDEGNTEAFF
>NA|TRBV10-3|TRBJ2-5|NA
TGTGCCACCCAGGGAAGTAGCGAGACCCAGTACTTC
CATQGSSETQYF